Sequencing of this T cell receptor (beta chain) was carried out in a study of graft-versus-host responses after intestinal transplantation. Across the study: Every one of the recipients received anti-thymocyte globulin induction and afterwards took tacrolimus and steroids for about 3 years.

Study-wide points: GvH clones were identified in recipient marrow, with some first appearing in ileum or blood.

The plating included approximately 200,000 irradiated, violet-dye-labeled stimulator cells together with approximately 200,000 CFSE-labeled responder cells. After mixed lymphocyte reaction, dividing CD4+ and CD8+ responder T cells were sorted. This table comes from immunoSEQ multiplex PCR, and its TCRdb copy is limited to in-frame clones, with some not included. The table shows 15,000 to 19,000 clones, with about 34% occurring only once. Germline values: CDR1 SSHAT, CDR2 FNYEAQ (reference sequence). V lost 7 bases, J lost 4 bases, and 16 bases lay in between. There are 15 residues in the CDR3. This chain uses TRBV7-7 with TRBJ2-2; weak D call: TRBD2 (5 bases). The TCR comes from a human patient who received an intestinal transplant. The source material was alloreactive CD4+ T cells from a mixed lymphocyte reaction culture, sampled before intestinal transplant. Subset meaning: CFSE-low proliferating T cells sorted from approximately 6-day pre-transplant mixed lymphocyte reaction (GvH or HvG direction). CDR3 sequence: CASKWAPGGTGELFF. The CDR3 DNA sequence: TGTGCCAGCAAGTGGGCACCCGGAGGCACCGGGGAGCTGTTTTTT. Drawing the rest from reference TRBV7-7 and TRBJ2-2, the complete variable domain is GAGVSQSPRYKVTKRGQDVTLRCDPISSHATLYWYQQALGQGPEFLTYFNYEAQPDKSGLPSDRFSAERPEGSISTLTIQRTEQRDSAMYRCASKWAPGGTGELFFGEGSRLTVL.